This TCR beta chain was retrieved from a study of cytomegalovirus exposure and HLA in healthy donors (dated by TCRdb to 2017 to 2019). About the study as a whole: An earlier analysis of some 600 of the donors reported 250 to 300 Gb of sequence data and 95 million to 130 million unique TCR beta sequences obtained from about 179 million T cells. Besides the first cohort of roughly 660 subjects, a separate validation cohort made up of roughly 120 different subjects was used. In the later analysis, no new phenotypic data were used to find candidate immune exposures; instead, reliance was placed on TCR beta sequences and their occurrence across donors. A later genetic analysis took genome-wide SNP genotypes for about 60% of the roughly 670 donors and used that subset as a discovery cohort. Every discovery cohort repertoire had been produced on one sequencing platform. Across 300 to 500 genotyped donors of the cohort, an average of about 240,000 unique TCR beta nucleotide sequences per donor were sequenced, and roughly 20% of those sequences were non-productive. An early release covering roughly 600 HLA-typed donors comprised about 300 gigabases of sequencing data and around 85 million unique TCR sequences. Because of strong linkage in the cohort, five DR-DQ haplotypes were treated as single units for association and clustering. A later analysis re-examined previously published TCR beta repertoires from 610 or so donors and added high-resolution HLA genotyping to investigate patterns of TCR occurrence. Donor age, sex, ethnicity and CMV serostatus were compiled together with the repertoire data. Typing coverage varied by locus: 629-630 donors for A, B, C, DRB1 and DQB1; 500 to 550 for DQA1; more than 600 for DPA1; 450 to 480 for DPB1. The genetic ancestry cluster associated with self-reported Caucasian donors included roughly four fifths of the 350 to 500 genotyped donors. The aim of the study was to test whether cataloging public T cell receptors could identify signatures of past pathogen exposure. Both class I and class II loci were covered by HLA typing, at four-digit resolution. To predict cytomegalovirus infection status, the study combined high-throughput TCR immunosequencing, statistical association of individual TCRs with disease status, and machine learning. To decide whether each TCR beta V gene segment behaved as functional or pseudogenic, an earlier analysis of approximately 620 of the donors relied on high-throughput TCR beta sequencing. The study profiled the T cell repertoires of around 700 subjects by immunosequencing and related them to cytomegalovirus serostatus.

As for this clone: No cognate antigen has been identified for it.

The cohort was made up of under 800 healthy bone marrow donors. All cohort members were sampled while nominally healthy, although unrecorded immune exposures were likely present. The donor tested CMV seronegative, placing the donor among the approximately 400 seronegative members of the cohort. Every donor gave a peripheral blood sample, and the peripheral blood mononuclear cells from that sample were used for TCR beta sequencing. Genomic DNA extraction from the blood cell samples was performed with the Qiagen DNeasy Blood Extraction Kit. The receptor library was made with the immunoSEQ multiplex PCR assay. The multiplex PCR relied on a mix of 60 forward primers for TCR Vbeta segments and 13 reverse primers for TCR Jbeta segments. The CDR3 region of rearranged TCR beta genes was amplified from genomic DNA with a multiplex PCR assay. Amplified TCR beta libraries were sequenced as 87-base-pair reads on the Illumina HiSeq System. The published analysis was carried out like this. A later analysis tallied 80 million to 95 million unique TCR beta chains across the 666 repertoires, and 10 million to 11 million of those chains were shared by two or more donors. To remove PCR and sequencing errors, raw reads were error-corrected and collapsed into unique sequences using a nearest-neighbor algorithm that merged closely related sequences. V, D and J gene segments were assigned by aligning CDR3 sequences to IMGT reference sequences. For a sequence to be retained, a match of at least six nucleotides to both a V gene segment and a J gene segment was required. Rearrangements were called productive when the CDR3 lacked stop codons and stayed in frame with V and J; all others were non-productive. Following IMGT convention, CDR3 was defined as the stretch from the second conserved V-encoded cysteine up to the conserved J-encoded phenylalanine. The earlier analysis of fewer than 750 of the donors excluded sequences that lacked an unambiguous match to a single V gene segment. In an earlier analysis of roughly 500 of the donors, V segments were called functional above 56.7% productive rearrangements and were called segregating when the between-donor standard deviation exceeded 5%. To diagnose cytomegalovirus status from the catalog of TCR beta chain sequences, a statistical classification framework was built. A later analysis assigned V and J genes by comparing TCR nucleotide sequences with IMGT/GENE-DB human TR gene sequences. Using the TCRdist pipeline, a later analysis assigned CDR3 sequences along with most-parsimonious VDJ recombination scenarios. In a later analysis, each TCR beta chain was defined by its CDR3 amino acid sequence together with its V-gene family, and reads without a unique V-gene family were excluded. As a way to deal with suspected cross-contamination and a sequencing artifact, a later analysis dropped approximately 570 nucleotide sequences that were highly shared and had low generation probability. In a later analysis, a clonal expansion index for each public chain was calculated from normalized within-repertoire ranks of inferred template counts. In a later analysis, generation probabilities were computed using a VDJ recombination model fitted to out-of-frame rearrangements, and the results were checked against IGoR. In a later analysis, TCR-TCR, TCR-HLA and TCR-CMV co-occurrence was scored with hypergeometric tests, and a repertoire-size bias correction was applied to TCR pairs. False discovery rates were estimated in a later analysis by permuting HLA or CMV assignments 20 times. In a later analysis, co-occurring TCRs were grouped with DBSCAN, and TCRdist sequence similarity was added when clustering was performed within HLA-allele-positive subsets. For co-occurrence clustering, repertoires with fewer than 30,000 or more than 120,000 public chains were excluded, along with five repertoires with anomalous nucleotide sharing. The table comes from immuneACCESS by way of TCRdb, which keeps in-frame sequences with V and J called. Part of the clones is missing from these tables; in studies checked, under half for an unresolved V gene and the rest for unknown reasons. V, J and clone size derive from that table, while D and trimming were established from the DNA sequence. The sample's table covers 150,000 to 200,000 clones. Jointly, the top ten make up under 2.5% of the sample.

What the research found in general, with its limitations: Compared with the roughly 720-donor mean, donors in an Asian-associated ancestry cluster had fewer N-insertions in productive TCRs, according to a later genetic analysis. A group of highly shared sequence variants was considered likely to be a technical artifact of the sequencing pipeline. In an earlier analysis of roughly 560 of the donors, most TCR beta V segments were observed in productive rearrangements about 90% or about 30% of the time, broadly matching IMGT annotations. When HLA alleles, especially DR and DQ, strongly co-occurred, attributing TCR associations to individual alleles was difficult. In a later analysis, 15,000 to 20,000 TCR beta sequences were associated with specific HLA alleles at a false discovery rate of 0.05. Most CMV-associated TCR beta chains appeared to be HLA-restricted in a later analysis, and the HLA associations seemed to be driven largely by CMV exposure. In a later analysis, TCR association rates were found to vary across HLA loci, with the most associated TCRs seen for DRB1 alleles and the fewest for HLA-C alleles. A few of the identified cytomegalovirus-associated TCR beta chains were confirmed in vitro to be specific for cytomegalovirus antigens. In a later analysis, HLA-associated TCR beta chains showed more clonal expansion and lower generation probabilities than non-associated chains that were equally common. According to a later analysis, parvovirus B19, influenza, CMV and Epstein-Barr virus appeared linked to several top co-occurrence clusters. The cohort was sequenced for TCR beta chains only, and without alpha or paired-chain data the features that could be detected were limited. Linkage disequilibrium might explain the correlated functional status among segregating V segments, but an unknown experimental factor could not be excluded. Because counts were too low, fewer than 20 rarely observed V segments, including chromosome 9 orphons, were excluded from the earlier analysis of 500 to 700 of the donors. The 87-base-pair reads could not distinguish some IMGT-functional V segments, including TRBV6-2 and TRBV6-3, so those segments were excluded. According to the authors, the approach could potentially be generalized to other disease states and immunological phenotypes. Presence/absence analyses assumed roughly uniform sequencing depth across donors, an assumption that may not hold. In both the original and validation cohorts, the classifier was reported to diagnose cytomegalovirus status with high specificity and sensitivity. A later genetic analysis associated a missense DCLRE1C variant with V-gene and J-gene trimming of TCR beta chains, and an independent cohort replicated the association. A further reported finding was that TCR beta sequences accurately predicted the HLA-A and HLA-B alleles for most subjects in the first cohort. Because HLA typing was missing for some donors at each locus, association tests included only the typed subset. The study gave a list of about 150 TCR beta chains associated with cytomegalovirus. While some public TCRs were present in many individuals, most TCR sequences turned up only very rarely across donors. The only immune exposure information available for the cohort was CMV serostatus.

V and J are trimmed by 2 bases and 2 bases, and the gene matches miss 15 bases of the junction. The germline V gene encodes CDR1 KGHSH and CDR2 LQKENI. Its CDR3 holds 20 amino acids, cysteine through phenylalanine. The entry retains the CDR3 DNA only, 60 bases that are in frame from base 1. The TCR comes from a man aged 25-45 years in good health and CMV-seronegative. Sequencing input: PBMCs. This chain joins TRBV18 to TRBJ1-3; 10 central bases correspond to TRBD1. The DNA sequence follows: TGTGCCAGCTCACCAAGTACGGGACAGGGGACTTCTCCAACTGGAAACACCATATATTTT. It translates as CASSPSTGQGTSPTGNTIYF.